The T cell receptor beta chain under discussion was sequenced for a study of T-cell memory formation after mild COVID-19. From the 5' RACE reads, TCRdb called clonotypes with MiXCR, one entry per CDR3 protein. The sample yields over 300,000 distinct CDR3 sequences, about 20% seen once. This clonotype came up a few times. Its antigen is still unknown. Points from the study as a whole: Clones from the second wave (peaking day 37) had unconfirmed SARS-CoV-2 specificity. Later expanders leaned CD4+, whereas clones that contracted between day 15 and 85 were balanced CD4/CD8.

The CDR3 runs 16 residues. J lost 2 bases, V lost 4 bases, and 8 bases had no gene match. Germline lookup yields CDR1 SGHTA and CDR2 FQGNSA. Sequences were obtained from PBMCs or a T cell subset sorted from them (not recorded which). The V call is TRBV7-2, the J call TRBJ2-1, with 7 nucleotides matching TRBD2. This clonotype originated in a young man who had mild COVID-19 (a few samples of this study predate the infection). Cell type and time point are not known. The CDR3 spells CASSSLARGAYNEQFF. CDR3 DNA: TGTGCCAGCAGCTCCCTGGCTCGGGGGGCCTACAATGAGCAGTTCTTC.